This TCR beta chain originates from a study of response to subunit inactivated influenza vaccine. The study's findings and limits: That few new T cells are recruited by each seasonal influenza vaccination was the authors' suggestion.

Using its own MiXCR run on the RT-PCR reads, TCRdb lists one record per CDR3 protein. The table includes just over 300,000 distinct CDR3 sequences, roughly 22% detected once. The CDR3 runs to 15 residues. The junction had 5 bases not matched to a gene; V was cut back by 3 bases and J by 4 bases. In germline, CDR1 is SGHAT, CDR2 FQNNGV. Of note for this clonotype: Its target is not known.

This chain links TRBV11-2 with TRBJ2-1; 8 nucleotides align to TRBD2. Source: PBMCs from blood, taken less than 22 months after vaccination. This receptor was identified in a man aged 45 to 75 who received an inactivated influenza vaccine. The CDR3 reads CASSFQAGEYNEQFF. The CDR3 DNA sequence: TGTGCCAGCAGCTTCCAAGCGGGAGAGTACAATGAGCAGTTCTTC. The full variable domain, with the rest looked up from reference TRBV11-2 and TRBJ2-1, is EAGVAQSPRYKIIEKRQSVAFWCNPISGHATLYWYQQILGQGPKLLIQFQNNGVVDDSQLPKDRFSAERLKGVDSTLKIQPAKLEDSAVYLCASSFQAGEYNEQFFGPGTRLTVL.